These T cell receptor beta chains were read from a single sample in a study of shared clonotypes between healthy human individuals. Method: immunoSEQ multiplex PCR; TCRdb's copy keeps in-frame clones and lacks some. This table holds 2 million or so clones, about 95% found once. Sequencing was done on a sample of naive CD4+ T cells sorted from blood. The receptors come from a man between 18 and 29 years old in good health. Both conserved end residues are part of each CDR3.

TRBJ1-1	TRBV30	CAWSTQRNTEAFF
TRBJ1-4	TRBV5-4	CASSFRGSEEKLFF
TRBJ1-1	TRBV29-1	CSAEGATEAFF
TRBJ1-3	TRBV2	CASRSVQSSGNTIYF
TRBJ2-6	TRBV4-1	CASSQEGVASSGANVLTF
TRBJ1-2	TRBV5-4	CASSLVDRSTNYGYTF
TRBJ2-7	TRBV29-1	CSVGGSTYEQYF
TRBJ1-6	TRBV30	CAWSGPGSYNSPLHF
TRBJ2-7	TRBV5-1	CASSLGGTSSYEQYF
TRBJ2-5	TRBV5-1	CASSAGLAALETQYF
TRBJ2-7	TRBV27	CASSASGIYEQYF
TRBJ2-2	TRBV5-4	CASSPRQGLNGELFF
TRBJ1-5	TRBV19	CASNRGNQPQHF
TRBJ1-4	TRBV19	CASSMQDSLYEKLFF
TRBJ2-1	TRBV4-2	CASSQSGTASYNEQFF
TRBJ1-6	TRBV30	CAWSVIRTGPLYNSPLHF
TRBJ2-3	TRBV4-1	CASSLGLAGLRADTQYF
TRBJ2-5	TRBV4-1	CASSQDPNSSGGQNF
TRBJ1-5	TRBV19	CASSIEVGQPQHF
TRBJ1-1	TRBV11-2	CASSPLREGAFF
TRBJ2-2	TRBV28	CASKREPYTGELFF
TRBJ1-1	TRBV19	CASSGLRGNTEAFF
TRBJ1-2	TRBV9	CASSVAIRTGEDYGYTF
TRBJ1-4	TRBV30	CAWSPKGVANEKLFF
TRBJ2-2	TRBV6-1	CASSGGGDRDTGELFF
TRBJ1-2	TRBV29-1	CSVYRGTNYGYTF
TRBJ2-4	TRBV6-6	CASSLSGGGIQYF
TRBJ1-2	TRBV15	CATTRTHWPYGYTF
TRBJ2-6	TRBV30	CAWRFRGGVAGANVLTF
TRBJ2-7	TRBV7-9	CASSQSPLGSEQYF
TRBJ2-3	TRBV9	CASSVQGAVDTQYF
TRBJ1-5	TRBV18	CASSPEGAYSNQPQHF
TRBJ2-7	TRBV5-4	CASSLGGQFSSYEQYF
TRBJ2-4	TRBV2	CASSEGRDNIQYF
TRBJ2-7	TRBV21-1	CASSRPEAETYEQYF
TRBJ1-5	TRBV19	CASSIGQGRGQPQHF
TRBJ2-2	TRBV4-1	CASSHGQERTGELFF
TRBJ1-5	TRBV2	CASSEGENQPQHF
TRBJ2-3	TRBV6-1	CASTGTRGTDTQYF
TRBJ2-7	TRBV6-5	CASSYGTTYEQYF
TRBJ1-4	TRBV18	CASSPFPPGTGNEKLFF
TRBJ1-4	TRBV5-4	CASSKEPTNEKLFF
TRBJ2-5	TRBV14	CASSSLAGRETQYF
TRBJ1-5	TRBV2	CASSEGQGSNQPQHF
TRBJ2-7	TRBV6-5	CASSYSIGPAPYEQYF
TRBJ2-5	TRBV6-5	CASSWDGGRKTQYF
TRBJ2-1	TRBV7-2	CASSAPGTSGRLSYNEQFF
TRBJ1-1	TRBV7-2	CASSFRTGNTEAFF
TRBJ2-5	TRBV7-9	CASSPGLRPGTQYF
TRBJ2-5	TRBV13	CASSQLAGGPQETQYF
TRBJ2-7	TRBV5-6	CASSLLSTWDRGYEQYF
TRBJ1-3	TRBV30	CAWSGPGRASDTIYF
TRBJ2-7	TRBV5-1	CASSLIAGTGVREQYF
TRBJ2-6	TRBV18	CASSLSGGANVLTF
TRBJ2-5	TRBV6-1	CASSEGSGGRETQYF
TRBJ2-2	TRBV20-1	CSAPKTGELFF
TRBJ1-2	TRBV6-5	CASSYSIPGRDYGYTF